This T cell receptor (beta chain) was obtained from a study of T cell repertoires in cytomegalovirus infection. At the level of the study: Public signatures in TCR beta pointed to CMV infection and matching HLA type.

Germline CDR1 SNHLY, CDR2 FYNNEI. Trimming took off 7 bases at V and 8 bases at J, with 16 bases between the two ends. There are 13 residues in the CDR3. MiXCR was run by TCRdb on the reads, yielding one entry per CDR3 protein. Among roughly 500,000 distinct CDR3 sequences listed, about 11% were seen once. This clonotype appeared many times. The clonotype originates from a human donor in good health (CMV status not recorded). Some clones in this sample may be carry-over from other donors' samples. The chain links TRBV2 to TRBJ2-3; D may match TRBD1 or TRBD2 (5 bases each). Material for sequencing was PBMCs. CDR3 sequence (DNA): TGTGCCAGCACCCCTGGGACCGAGGGTACGCAGTATTTT. It yields the protein CASTPGTEGTQYF.